This entry concerns a single T cell receptor beta chain. These data are taken from a study of regulatory T cells in long-lasting Graves disease. Overall study: New Graves' disease cases had less than 3 months of antithyroid drugs.

Sample time point: newly diagnosed GD, antithyroid drugs for less than 3 months. PBMC RNA served as the TCR library source. CDR3 length: 13 amino acids. CDR1 is MDHEN, CDR2 SYDVKM, per germline. Building the TCR beta libraries relied on iRepertoire HTBI primers, and CDR3 regions underwent Arm-PCR. Each CDR3 protein gets one entry after TCRdb re-called the multiplex PCR reads with MiXCR. This sample has roughly 530,000 distinct CDR3 sequences, with 15% to 20% found just once. These data were also reused for a study on T cells in Graves' hyperthyroidism and ophthalmopathy.

This sample comprised peripheral blood mononuclear cells (PBMCs), obtained at new diagnosis, from a patient treated with antithyroid drugs. J is TRBJ2-4 and V is TRBV28, with TRBD2 identical over 7 bases. Gene TRBJ2-3 matches the end of the DNA better, so the J call may be wrong. The TCR sequence derives from a woman aged 35-65 years with Graves disease. The CDR3 reads CASRSGLGDTQYF. DNA for the CDR3: TGTGCCAGCCGTAGCGGGCTAGGAGATACGCAGTATTTT.